This T cell receptor beta chain was profiled in a study of T cells after yellow fever vaccination. For the study at large: Some fractions had low cell numbers, and these were prepared with SMART-Seq v4 Ultra Low Input.

This clonotype has just a few counts. Using its own MiXCR run on the 5' RACE reads, TCRdb lists one record per CDR3 protein. This sample has some 350,000 distinct CDR3 sequences, with 6% to 8% found just once. The CDR3 runs 18 residues. Germline loops: CDR1 SGDLS, CDR2 YYNGEE. V shed 3 bases and J 6 bases; nucleotides not matched to a gene: 13. The chain is built from TRBV9 and TRBJ2-1; 12 nucleotides line up with TRBD1. The source is a man aged 25-40 years who received the YFV17D yellow fever vaccine. The starting material was PBMCs, obtained 5 days after the yellow fever booster vaccination. CDR3: CASSAPREGQGAGNEQFF. The CDR3 DNA reads as TGTGCCAGCAGCGCACCACGGGAGGGACAGGGGGCCGGCAATGAGCAGTTCTTC.